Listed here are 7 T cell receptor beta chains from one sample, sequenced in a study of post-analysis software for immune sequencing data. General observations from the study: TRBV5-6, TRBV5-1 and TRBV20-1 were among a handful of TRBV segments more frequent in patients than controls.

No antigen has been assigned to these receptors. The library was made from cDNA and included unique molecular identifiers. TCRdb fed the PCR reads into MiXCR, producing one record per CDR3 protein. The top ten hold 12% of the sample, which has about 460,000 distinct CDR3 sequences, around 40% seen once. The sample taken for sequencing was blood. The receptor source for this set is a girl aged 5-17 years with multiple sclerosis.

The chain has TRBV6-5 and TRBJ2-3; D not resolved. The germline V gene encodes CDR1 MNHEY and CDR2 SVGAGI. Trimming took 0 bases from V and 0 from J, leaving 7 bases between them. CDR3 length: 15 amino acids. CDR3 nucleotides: TGTGCCAGCAGTTACTCGGACCTGAGCACAGATACGCAGTATTTT. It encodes CASSYSDLSTDTQYF.

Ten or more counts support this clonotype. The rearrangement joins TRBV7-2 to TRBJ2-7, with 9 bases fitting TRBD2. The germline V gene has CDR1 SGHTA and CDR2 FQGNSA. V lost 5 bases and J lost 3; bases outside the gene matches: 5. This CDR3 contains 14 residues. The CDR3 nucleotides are TGTGCCAGCAGCCCAGGTAGCGGGAGCTACGAGCAGTACTTC. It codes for CASSPGSGSYEQYF.

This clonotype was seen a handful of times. CDR3 loop: CASSLRVSYNEQFF. Written as DNA, the CDR3 is TGCGCCAGCAGCTTGAGGGTCTCCTACAATGAGCAGTTCTTC. The chain joins TRBV5-1 to TRBJ2-1; D remains ambiguous. The length of the CDR3 is 14 residues. The germline gives CDR1 SGHRS, CDR2 YFSETQ. Trimming took off 1 base at V and 0 bases at J, with 5 bases between the two ends.

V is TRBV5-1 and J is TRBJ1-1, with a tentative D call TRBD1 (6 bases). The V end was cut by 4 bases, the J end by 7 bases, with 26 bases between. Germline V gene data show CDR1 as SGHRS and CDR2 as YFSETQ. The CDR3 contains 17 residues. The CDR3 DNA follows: TGCGCCAGCAGCAGAAGCCTCCCGGCCAGGGGCCCGATTGAAGCTTTCTTT. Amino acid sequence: CASSRSLPARGPIEAFF.

The CDR3 region is CASSWGQNTGELFF. For the CDR3, the DNA is TGCGCCAGCAGCTGGGGACAGAACACCGGGGAGCTGTTTTTT. The gene calls are TRBV5-1 and TRBJ2-2, with D perhaps TRBD1 (6 bases). Germline V lookup: CDR1 SGHRS, CDR2 YFSETQ. The CDR3 covers 14 residues. The V gene lost 3 bases and the J gene lost 1 base, with 7 bases spanning the gap. The entire variable domain, with the rest obtained from reference TRBV5-1 and TRBJ2-2, is as follows: KAGVTQTPRYLIKTRGQQVTLSCSPISGHRSVSWYQQTPGQGLQFLFEYFSETQRNKGNFPGRFSGRQFSNSRSEMNVSTLELGDSALYLCASSWGQNTGELFFGEGSRLTVL.

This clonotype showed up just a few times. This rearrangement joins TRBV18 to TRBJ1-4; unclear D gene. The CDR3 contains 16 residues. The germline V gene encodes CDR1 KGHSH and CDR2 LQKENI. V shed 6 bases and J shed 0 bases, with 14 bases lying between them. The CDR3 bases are TGTGCCAGCTCCCTCGACACCGATGCAACTAATGAAAAACTGTTTTTT. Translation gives CASSLDTDATNEKLFF.

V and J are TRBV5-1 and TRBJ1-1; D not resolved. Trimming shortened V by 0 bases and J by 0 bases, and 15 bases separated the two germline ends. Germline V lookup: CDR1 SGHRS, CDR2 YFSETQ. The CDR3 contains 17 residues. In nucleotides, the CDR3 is TGCGCCAGCAGCTTGGTTCCCAGTCTTGATATGAACACTGAAGCTTTCTTT. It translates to CASSLVPSLDMNTEAFF.